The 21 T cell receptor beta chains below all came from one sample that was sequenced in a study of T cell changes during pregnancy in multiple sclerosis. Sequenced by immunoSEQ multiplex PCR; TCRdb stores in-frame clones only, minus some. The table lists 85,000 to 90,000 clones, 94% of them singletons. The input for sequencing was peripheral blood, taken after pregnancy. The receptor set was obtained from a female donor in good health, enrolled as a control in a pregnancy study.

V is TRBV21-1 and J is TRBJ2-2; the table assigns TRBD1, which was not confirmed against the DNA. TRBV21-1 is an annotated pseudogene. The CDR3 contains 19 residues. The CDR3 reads CASSSPTGTGEWNTGELFF. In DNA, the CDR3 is TGTGCCAGCAGCAGCCCTACAGGGACAGGGGAATGGAACACCGGGGAGCTGTTTTTT.

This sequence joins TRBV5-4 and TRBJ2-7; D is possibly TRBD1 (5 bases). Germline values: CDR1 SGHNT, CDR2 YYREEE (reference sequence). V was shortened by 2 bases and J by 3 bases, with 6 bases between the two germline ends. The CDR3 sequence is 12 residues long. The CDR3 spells CASSFDSYEQYF. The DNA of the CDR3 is TGTGCCAGCAGCTTTGACAGCTACGAGCAGTACTTC.

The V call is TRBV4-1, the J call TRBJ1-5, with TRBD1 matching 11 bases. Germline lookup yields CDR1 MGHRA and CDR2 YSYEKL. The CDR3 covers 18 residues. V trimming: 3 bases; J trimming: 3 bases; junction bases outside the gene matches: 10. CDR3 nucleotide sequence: TGCGCCAGCAGCCATCCCGGACAGGGGGCAACGGCCAATCAGCCCCAGCATTTT. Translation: CASSHPGQGATANQPQHF.

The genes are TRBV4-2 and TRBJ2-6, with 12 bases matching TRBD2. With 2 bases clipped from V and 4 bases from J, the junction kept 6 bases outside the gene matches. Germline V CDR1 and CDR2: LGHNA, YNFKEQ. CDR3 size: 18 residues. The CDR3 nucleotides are TGTGCCAGCAGCCAACGACTAGCGGGAGCAGCCGGGGCCAACGTCCTGACTTTC. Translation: CASSQRLAGAAGANVLTF.

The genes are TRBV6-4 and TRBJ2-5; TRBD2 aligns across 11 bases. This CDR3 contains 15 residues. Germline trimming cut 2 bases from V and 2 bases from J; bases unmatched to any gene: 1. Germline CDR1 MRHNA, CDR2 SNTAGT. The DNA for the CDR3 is TGTGCCAGCAGTGACGTAGCGGGAGGGCAAGAGACCCAGTACTTC. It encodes CASSDVAGGQETQYF.

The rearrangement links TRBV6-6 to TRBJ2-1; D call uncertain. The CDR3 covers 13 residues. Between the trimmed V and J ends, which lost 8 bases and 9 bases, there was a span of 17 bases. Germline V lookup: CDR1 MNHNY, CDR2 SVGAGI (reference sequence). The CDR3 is CASGIERAGEQFF. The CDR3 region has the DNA TGTGCCAGCGGAATAGAGCGAGCCGGTGAGCAGTTCTTC.

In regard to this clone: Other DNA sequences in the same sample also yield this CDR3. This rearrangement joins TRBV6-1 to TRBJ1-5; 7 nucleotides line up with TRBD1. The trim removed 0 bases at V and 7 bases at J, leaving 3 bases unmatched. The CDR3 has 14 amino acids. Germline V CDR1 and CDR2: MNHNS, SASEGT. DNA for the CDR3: TGTGCCAGCAGTGAAGCAGGGGGCGGCCAGCCCCAGCATTTT. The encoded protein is CASSEAGGGQPQHF.

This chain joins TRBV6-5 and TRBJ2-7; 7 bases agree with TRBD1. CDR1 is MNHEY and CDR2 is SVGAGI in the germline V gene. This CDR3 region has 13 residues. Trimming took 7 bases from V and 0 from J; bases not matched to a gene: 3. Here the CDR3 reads CASNRDSSYEQYF. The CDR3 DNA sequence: TGTGCCAGCAACCGGGACAGCTCCTACGAGCAGTACTTC.

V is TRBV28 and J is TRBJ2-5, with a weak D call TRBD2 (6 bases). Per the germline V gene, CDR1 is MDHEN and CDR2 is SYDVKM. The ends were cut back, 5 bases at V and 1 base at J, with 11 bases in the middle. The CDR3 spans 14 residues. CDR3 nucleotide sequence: TGTGCCAGCAGTGAGATGGGGGGCCAAGAGACCCAGTACTTC. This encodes CASSEMGGQETQYF.

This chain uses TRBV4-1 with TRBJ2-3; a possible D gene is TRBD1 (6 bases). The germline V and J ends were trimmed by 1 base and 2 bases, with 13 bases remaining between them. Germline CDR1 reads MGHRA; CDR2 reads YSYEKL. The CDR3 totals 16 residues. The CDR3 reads CASSQGQEKPTDTQYF. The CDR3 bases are TGCGCCAGCAGCCAAGGACAGGAGAAACCCACAGATACGCAGTATTTT.

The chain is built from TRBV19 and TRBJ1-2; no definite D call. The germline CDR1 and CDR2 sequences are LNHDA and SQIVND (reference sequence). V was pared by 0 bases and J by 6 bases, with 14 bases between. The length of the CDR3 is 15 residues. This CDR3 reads CASSIDVPSVNGYTF. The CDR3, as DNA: TGTGCCAGTAGTATAGACGTCCCGAGTGTGAATGGCTACACCTTC.

This chain's CDR3 is CASSPPTEPYEQYF. The CDR3 coding sequence is TGTGCCAGCAGTCCCCCGACTGAACCCTACGAGCAGTACTTC. This chain joins TRBV27 and TRBJ2-7, with no clear D. Trimming removed 5 bases from V and 2 bases from J, with 13 bases in between. Germline lookup yields CDR1 MNHEY and CDR2 SMNVEV (reference sequence). The CDR3 totals 14 residues.

Written as DNA, the CDR3 is TGTGCCAGCGGGGGGAGCAATGAGCAGTTCTTC. Translated: CASGGSNEQFF. J is TRBJ2-1 and V is TRBV7-9; maybe TRBD2 (6 bases). The V end was cut by 8 bases, the J end by 6 bases, with 8 bases between. Germline CDR1 reads SEHNR; CDR2 reads FQNEAQ (reference sequence). The length of the CDR3 is 11 residues.

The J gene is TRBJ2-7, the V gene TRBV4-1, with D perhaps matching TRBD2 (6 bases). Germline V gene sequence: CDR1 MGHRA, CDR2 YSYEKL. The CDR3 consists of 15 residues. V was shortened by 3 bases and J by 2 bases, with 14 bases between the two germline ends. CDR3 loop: CASSHWEDRPYEQYF. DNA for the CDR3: TGCGCCAGCAGCCACTGGGAGGACCGACCCTACGAGCAGTACTTC.

The CDR3, as DNA: TGTGCCAGCAGCAAAAGTTACAGGGGACCCACAGATACGCAGTATTTT. Its protein product is CASSKSYRGPTDTQYF. The V call is TRBV21-1, the J call TRBJ2-3; the D segment call TRBD1 is taken from the table without a DNA check. TRBV21-1 is reported as a pseudogene. The CDR3 has 16 amino acids.

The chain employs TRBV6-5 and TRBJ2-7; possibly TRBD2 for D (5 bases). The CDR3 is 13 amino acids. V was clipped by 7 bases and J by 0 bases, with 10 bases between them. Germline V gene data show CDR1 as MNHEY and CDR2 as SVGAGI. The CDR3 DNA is TGTGCCAGCAAGGCTAGCAGCTCCTACGAGCAGTACTTC. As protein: CASKASSSYEQYF.

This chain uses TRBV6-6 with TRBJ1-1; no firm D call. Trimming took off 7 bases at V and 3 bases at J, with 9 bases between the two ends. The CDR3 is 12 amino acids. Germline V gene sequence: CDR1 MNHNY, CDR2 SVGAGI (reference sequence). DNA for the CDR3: TGTGCCAGCAATCACGGGGACACTGAAGCTTTCTTT. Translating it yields CASNHGDTEAFF.

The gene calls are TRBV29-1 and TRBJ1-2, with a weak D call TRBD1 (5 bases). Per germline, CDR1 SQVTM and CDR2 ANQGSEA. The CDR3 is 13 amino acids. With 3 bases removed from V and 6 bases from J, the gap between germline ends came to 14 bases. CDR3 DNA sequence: TGCAGCGTTGAGGCGGGGGGAACCGATGGCTACACCTTC. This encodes CSVEAGGTDGYTF. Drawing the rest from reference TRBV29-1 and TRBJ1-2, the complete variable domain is SAVISQKPSRDICQRGTSLTIQCQVDSQVTMMFWYRQQPGQSLTLIATANQGSEATYESGFVIDKFPISRPNLTFSTLTVSNMSPEDSSIYLCSVEAGGTDGYTFGSGTRLTVV.

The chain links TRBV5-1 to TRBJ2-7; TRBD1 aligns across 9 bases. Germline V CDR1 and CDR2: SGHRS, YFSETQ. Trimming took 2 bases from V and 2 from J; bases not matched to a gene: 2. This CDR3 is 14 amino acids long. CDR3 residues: CASSLGTGTYEQYF. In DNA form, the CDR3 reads TGCGCCAGCAGCTTAGGGACAGGGACCTACGAGCAGTACTTC.

The CDR3 sequence: CASSSGTGSGETQYF. CDR3 DNA sequence: TGCGCCAGCAGCTCCGGGACAGGGTCGGGGGAGACCCAGTACTTC. V usage is TRBV5-1 and J usage is TRBJ2-5; 9 bases align to TRBD1. CDR1 and CDR2 (germline): SGHRS, YFSETQ. V shed 3 bases, J shed 5 bases, and the junction held 8 bases outside the gene matches. CDR3 size: 15 residues.

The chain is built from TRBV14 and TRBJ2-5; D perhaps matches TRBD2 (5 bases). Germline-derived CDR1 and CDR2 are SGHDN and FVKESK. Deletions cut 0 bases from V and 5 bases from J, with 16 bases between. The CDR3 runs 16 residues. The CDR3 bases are TGTGCCAGCAGCCAAGATGCCGCTCGAAGAGGGGAGACCCAGTACTTC. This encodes CASSQDAARRGETQYF.